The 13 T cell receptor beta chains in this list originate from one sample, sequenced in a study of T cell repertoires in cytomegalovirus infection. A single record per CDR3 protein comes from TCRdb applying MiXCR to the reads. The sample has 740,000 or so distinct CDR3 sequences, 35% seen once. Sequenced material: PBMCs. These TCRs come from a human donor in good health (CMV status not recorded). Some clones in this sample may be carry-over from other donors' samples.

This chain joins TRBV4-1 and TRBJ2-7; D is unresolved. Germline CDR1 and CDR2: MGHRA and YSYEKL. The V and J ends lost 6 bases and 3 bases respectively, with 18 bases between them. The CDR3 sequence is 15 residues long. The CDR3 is CASSQQIGLHYEQYF. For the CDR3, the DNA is TGCGCCAGCAGTCAACAGATCGGGTTACACTACGAGCAGTACTTC.

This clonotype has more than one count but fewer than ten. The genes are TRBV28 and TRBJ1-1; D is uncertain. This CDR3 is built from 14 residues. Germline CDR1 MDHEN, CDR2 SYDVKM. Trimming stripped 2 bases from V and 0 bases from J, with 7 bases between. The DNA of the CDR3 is TGTGCCAGCAGTTTACAGCACATGAACACTGAAGCTTTCTTT. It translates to CASSLQHMNTEAFF.

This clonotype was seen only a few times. The CDR3 region is CASSINSGTAAEKLFF. The CDR3 nucleotides read TGCGCCAGCAGCATAAACTCCGGGACGGCCGCTGAAAAACTGTTTTTT. The V call is TRBV5-1, the J call TRBJ1-4, with a possible D match to TRBD1 (5 bases). The CDR3 runs to 16 residues. The V end was cut by 4 bases, the J end by 7 bases, with 20 bases between. Germline CDR1 and CDR2: SGHRS and YFSETQ. Full variable domain (remainder filled in from reference TRBV5-1 and TRBJ1-4): KAGVTQTPRYLIKTRGQQVTLSCSPISGHRSVSWYQQTPGQGLQFLFEYFSETQRNKGNFPGRFSGRQFSNSRSEMNVSTLELGDSALYLCASSINSGTAAEKLFFGSGTQLSVL.

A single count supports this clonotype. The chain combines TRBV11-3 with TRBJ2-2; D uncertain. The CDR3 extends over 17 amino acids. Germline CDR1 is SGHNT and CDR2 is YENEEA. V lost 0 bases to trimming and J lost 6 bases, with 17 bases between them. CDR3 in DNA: TGTGCCAGCAGCTTAGAGTTGGTGGACCCGGTCTCCGGGGAGCTGTTTTTT. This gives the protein CASSLELVDPVSGELFF. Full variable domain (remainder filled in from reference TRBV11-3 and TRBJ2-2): EAGVVQSPRYKIIEKKQPVAFWCNPISGHNTLYWYLQNLGQGPELLIRYENEEAVDDSQLPKDRFSAERLKGVDSTLKIQPAELGDSAVYLCASSLELVDPVSGELFFGEGSRLTVL.

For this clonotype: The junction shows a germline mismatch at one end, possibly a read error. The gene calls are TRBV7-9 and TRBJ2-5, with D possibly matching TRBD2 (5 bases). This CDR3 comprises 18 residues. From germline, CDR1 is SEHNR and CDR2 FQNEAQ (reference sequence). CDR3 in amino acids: CASSPRERSASSTETKYF. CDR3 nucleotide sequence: TGTGCCAGCAGCCCGAGGGAAAGGTCGGCTAGCAGCACAGAGACCAAGTACTTC.

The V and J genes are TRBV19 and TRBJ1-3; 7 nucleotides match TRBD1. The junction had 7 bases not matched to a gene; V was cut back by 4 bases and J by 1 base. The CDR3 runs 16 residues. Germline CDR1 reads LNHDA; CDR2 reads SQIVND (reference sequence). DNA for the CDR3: TGTGCCAGTAGTACTGACAGGGAATCGTCTGGAAACACCATATATTTT. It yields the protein CASSTDRESSGNTIYF.

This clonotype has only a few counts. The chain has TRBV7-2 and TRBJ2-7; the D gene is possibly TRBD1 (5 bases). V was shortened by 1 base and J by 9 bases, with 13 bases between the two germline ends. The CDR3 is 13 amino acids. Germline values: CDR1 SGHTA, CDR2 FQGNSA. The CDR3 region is CASSLEQGTGQYF. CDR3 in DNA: TGTGCCAGCAGCTTAGAGCAGGGCACGGGGCAGTACTTC.

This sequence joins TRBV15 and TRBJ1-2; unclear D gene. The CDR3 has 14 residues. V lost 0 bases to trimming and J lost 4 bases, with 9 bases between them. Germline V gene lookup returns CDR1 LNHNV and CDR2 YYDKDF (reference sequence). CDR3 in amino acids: CATSRDPVPYGYTF. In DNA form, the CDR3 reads TGTGCCACCAGCAGAGATCCAGTACCCTATGGCTACACCTTC.

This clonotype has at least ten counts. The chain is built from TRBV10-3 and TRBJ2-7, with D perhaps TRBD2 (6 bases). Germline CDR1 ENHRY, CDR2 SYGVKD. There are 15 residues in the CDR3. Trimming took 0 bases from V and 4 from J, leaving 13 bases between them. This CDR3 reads CAISESSGRRYEQYF. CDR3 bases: TGTGCCATCAGTGAGTCGAGTGGGAGGCGGTACGAGCAGTACTTC.

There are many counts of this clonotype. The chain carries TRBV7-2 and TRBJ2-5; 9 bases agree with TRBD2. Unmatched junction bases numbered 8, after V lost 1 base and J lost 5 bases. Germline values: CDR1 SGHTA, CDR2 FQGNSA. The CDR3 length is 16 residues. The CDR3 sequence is CASSLVGGRAVETQYF. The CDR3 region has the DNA TGTGCCAGCAGCTTAGTCGGCGGGAGGGCCGTTGAGACCCAGTACTTC.

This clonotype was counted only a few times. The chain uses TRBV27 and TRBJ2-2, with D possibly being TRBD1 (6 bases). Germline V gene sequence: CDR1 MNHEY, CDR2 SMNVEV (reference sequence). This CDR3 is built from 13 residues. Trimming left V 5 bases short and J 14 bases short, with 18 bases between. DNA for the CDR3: TGTGCCAGCAGTCCACAGGGCCGGAGTGGTCTGTTTTTT. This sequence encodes CASSPQGRSGLFF.

In DNA form, the CDR3 reads TGTGCCAGCAGGACCCCCAAGGGGAACTATGGCTACACCTTC. Protein sequence: CASRTPKGNYGYTF. V gene TRBV28 combines with J gene TRBJ1-2; TRBD1 is a possible D gene (5 bases). CDR1 is MDHEN and CDR2 is SYDVKM in the germline V gene. Trimming cost V 6 bases and J 2 bases, with 13 bases left between them. This CDR3 has 14 residues.

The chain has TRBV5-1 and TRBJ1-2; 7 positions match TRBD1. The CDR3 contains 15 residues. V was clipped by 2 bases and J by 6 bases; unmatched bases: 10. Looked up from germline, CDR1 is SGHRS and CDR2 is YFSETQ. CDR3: CASSFYGTAADGYTF. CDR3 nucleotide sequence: TGCGCCAGCAGCTTCTACGGGACAGCTGCGGATGGCTACACCTTC.